The rows below give T cell receptor beta chains drawn from one sample of a study of blood T cell repertoires in COVID-19. Clones were sequenced by immunoSEQ multiplex PCR, and TCRdb holds only the in-frame ones, with some missing. The sample holds 270,000 or so clones; 86% are singletons and the top ten take less than 3%. The sample consisted of peripheral blood. These receptors all stem from a woman under 40 with active or convalescent COVID-19. Both conserved end residues are part of each CDR3. The order of the fields is clone size, J gene, V gene, D gene, CDR3 protein, CDR3 DNA. The D gene is left open where the match is weak. The size entry is marked missing in some rows and otherwise reads once, few, many or a size class.

NA,TRBJ1-2,TRBV6-5,TRBD1,CASSYPGQGADGYTF,TGTGCCAGCAGTTACCCCGGACAGGGGGCGGATGGCTACACCTTC
once,TRBJ2-4,TRBV19,NA,CASSEGLNIQYF,TGTGCCAGTAGTGAGGGTCTAAACATTCAGTACTTC
NA,TRBJ1-1,TRBV9,NA,CASSVSGGSTMNTEAFF,TGTGCCAGCAGCGTTTCGGGAGGGTCCACGATGAACACTGAAGCTTTCTTT
NA,TRBJ1-2,TRBV7-9,NA,CASSFRTLGYTF,TGTGCCAGCAGCTTCCGGACATTAGGCTACACCTTC
NA,TRBJ1-2,TRBV5-6,NA,CASSLADSNYGYTF,TGTGCCAGCAGCTTGGCGGACAGCAACTATGGCTACACCTTC
NA,TRBJ2-2,TRBV30,TRBD2,CAWSGLAGDGNTGELFF,TGTGCCTGGAGCGGACTAGCGGGGGACGGGAACACCGGGGAGCTGTTTTTT
NA,TRBJ2-5,TRBV11-3,TRBD2,CASSPGLAGQETQYF,TGTGCCAGCAGCCCGGGACTAGCGGGACAAGAGACCCAGTACTTC
few,TRBJ1-2,TRBV9,NA,CASSVGAGFYYGYTF,TGTGCCAGCAGCGTAGGGGCAGGGTTTTACTATGGCTACACCTTC
NA,TRBJ2-1,TRBV30,NA,CAWSVKGSSYNEQFF,TGTGCCTGGAGTGTAAAAGGGAGCAGCTACAATGAGCAGTTCTTC
NA,TRBJ1-2,TRBV30,NA,CAWIPHTGYGYTF,TGTGCCTGGATCCCGCATACCGGCTATGGCTACACCTTC
NA,TRBJ1-4,TRBV18,NA,CASSQGGSTNEKLFF,TGTGCCAGCTCACAGGGAGGCAGCACTAATGAAAAACTGTTTTTT
NA,TRBJ1-2,TRBV10-3,TRBD1,CAIRTGTEHFYTF,TGTGCCATCAGAACCGGGACAGAGCATTTTTACACCTTC
NA,TRBJ2-1,TRBV5-1,NA,CASSGQRRGNEQFF,TGCGCCAGCAGTGGGCAGCGGCGCGGGAATGAGCAGTTCTTC
few,TRBJ2-7,TRBV6-5,TRBD1,CASGGTGRRPLLYF,TGTGCCAGCGGGGGGACAGGGCGTCGACCCCTCCTTTACTTC
NA,TRBJ2-1,TRBV7-2,NA,CASSPPSSRNEQFF,TGTGCCAGCAGCCCCCCTTCTAGTAGGAATGAGCAGTTCTTC
NA,TRBJ2-1,TRBV6-2/TRBV6-3,NA,CASSEQETSYNEQFF,TGTGCCAGCAGCGAACAGGAGACCTCCTACAATGAGCAGTTCTTC
NA,TRBJ1-6,TRBV18,NA,CASSPTQGQGNNSPLHF,TGTGCCAGCTCACCGACACAGGGTCAAGGAAATAATTCACCCCTCCACTTT
NA,TRBJ1-1,TRBV6-5,NA,CASSPDRPMNTEAFF,TGTGCCAGCAGTCCGGACAGACCGATGAACACTGAAGCTTTCTTT
NA,TRBJ1-2,TRBV12-3/TRBV12-4,NA,CASRDSNYGYTF,TGTGCCAGCCGAGACAGCAACTATGGCTACACCTTC
NA,TRBJ2-5,TRBV27,NA,CASSLAGAIQETQYF,TGTGCCAGCAGTTTGGCGGGGGCTATACAAGAGACCCAGTACTTC
few,TRBJ2-7,TRBV28,NA,CASRARTPYEQYF,TGTGCCAGCAGGGCCCGGACACCCTACGAGCAGTACTTC
NA,TRBJ2-7,TRBV7-3,TRBD2,CASSLGGGAAYEQYF,TGTGCCAGCAGCTTAGGCGGGGGGGCCGCCTACGAGCAGTACTTC
NA,TRBJ1-2,TRBV20-1,NA,CSASWQTTRYGYTF,TGCAGTGCTAGTTGGCAAACAACTAGGTATGGCTACACCTTC
NA,TRBJ1-6,TRBV7-2,NA,CASSLEGVDSPLHF,TGTGCCAGCAGCCTAGAGGGGGTGGATTCACCCCTCCACTTT
NA,TRBJ1-1,TRBV13,NA,CASSLAVNTEAFF,TGTGCCAGCAGCTTAGCAGTGAACACTGAAGCTTTCTTT
NA,TRBJ2-5,TRBV4-1,TRBD2,CASSQEFPASGLQETQYF,TGCGCCAGCAGCCAAGAGTTTCCGGCTAGCGGACTGCAAGAGACCCAGTACTTC
NA,TRBJ2-3,TRBV6-4,NA,CASSEGTLATDTQYF,TGTGCCAGCAGTGAGGGGACTCTAGCAACAGATACGCAGTATTTT
NA,TRBJ1-2,TRBV19,NA,CASSRRKGDGYTF,TGTGCCAGTAGTCGAAGAAAGGGGGATGGCTACACCTTC
NA,TRBJ1-5,TRBV27,TRBD1,CASSLGGTGVGQPQHF,TGTGCCAGCAGTTTAGGGGGCACAGGGGTAGGTCAGCCCCAGCATTTT
NA,TRBJ2-3,TRBV12-5,NA,CASGFSGSTDTQYF,TGTGCTAGTGGTTTCTCCGGGAGCACAGATACGCAGTATTTT
NA,TRBJ2-5,TRBV4-3,TRBD2,CASSPAPGGVGETQYF,TGCGCCAGCAGCCCCGCCCCCGGGGGGGTCGGAGAGACCCAGTACTTC
NA,TRBJ1-6,TRBV7-2,TRBD1,CASSPQGTGGNSPLHF,TGTGCCAGCAGCCCCCAAGGGACAGGGGGAAATTCACCCCTCCACTTT